This TCR beta chain is from a study of T-cell reconstitution after alpha-beta-depleted transplantation in children (dated by TCRdb to the mid-2010s). General notes on the study: The study quantitatively tracked T-cell immune reconstitution after TCRalphabeta/CD19-depleted allogeneic hematopoietic cell transplantation in children using TCR repertoire profiling. On the study overall, not on this receptor specifically: Apparently early alphabetaT-cell count recovery about two months after transplant reportedly relied on only several hundred rapidly expanded clones derived from non-depleted graft cells. Over subsequent months, a decline in hyperexpanded clone frequencies was noted, and after one year, T-cell counts and TCRbeta diversity were mostly ascribed to newly produced T cells. In some patients, the high TCRbeta diversity seen at day 60 was put down to recipient T cells and intrathymic progenitors that had survived conditioning.

The library was made by PCR. TCRdb records Illumina HiSeq 2500 as the sequencer. To normalize quantification of the TCRbeta repertoire, the TCR libraries were built with molecular barcoding that relied on unique molecular identifiers. TCRdb handled the public reads itself, with Q25 trimming in fastp and clone calling in MiXCR, and kept productive beta chains. Rows merge per CDR3 protein into single entries with the most common DNA and genes. The table for this sample lists about 590,000 distinct CDR3 sequences; under 15% of them were counted only once. In total, the top ten clones hold approximately 2% of the sample. This clonotype was picked up a small number of times. Its specific antigen is unknown. No quality values exist for individual bases; no much larger clone is one base distant. V lost 5 bases and J lost 2 bases; the stretch between them is 15 bases long. According to the germline V gene, CDR1 reads MNHEY and CDR2 reads SVGEGT. Including the terminal cysteine and phenylalanine, the CDR3 comprises 15 residues. Only the CDR3 region is kept as DNA, spanning 45 bases read in frame from base 1.

The treatment or condition label, read with the paper, signifies: allogeneic hematopoietic cell transplantation with graft depleted of TCRalphabeta T cells and CD19 B cells. The children who served as transplant recipients had been given grafts of TCRalphabeta/CD19-depleted allogeneic hematopoietic cells. The TCR comes from a male patient younger than 18 who had a stem cell transplant for acute myeloid leukemia, so the T cells may come from the graft donor. The chain joins TRBV6-2 or TRBV6-3 to TRBJ2-5, with no D gene named confidently. The source was PBMCs, mostly from graft donor cells, collected 360 days after TCRalphabeta/CD19-depleted stem cell transplant. CDR3 sequence: CASSRGAKNQETQYF. At the DNA level, the sequence is TGTGCCAGCAGTCGAGGAGCAAAAAATCAAGAGACCCAGTACTTC.